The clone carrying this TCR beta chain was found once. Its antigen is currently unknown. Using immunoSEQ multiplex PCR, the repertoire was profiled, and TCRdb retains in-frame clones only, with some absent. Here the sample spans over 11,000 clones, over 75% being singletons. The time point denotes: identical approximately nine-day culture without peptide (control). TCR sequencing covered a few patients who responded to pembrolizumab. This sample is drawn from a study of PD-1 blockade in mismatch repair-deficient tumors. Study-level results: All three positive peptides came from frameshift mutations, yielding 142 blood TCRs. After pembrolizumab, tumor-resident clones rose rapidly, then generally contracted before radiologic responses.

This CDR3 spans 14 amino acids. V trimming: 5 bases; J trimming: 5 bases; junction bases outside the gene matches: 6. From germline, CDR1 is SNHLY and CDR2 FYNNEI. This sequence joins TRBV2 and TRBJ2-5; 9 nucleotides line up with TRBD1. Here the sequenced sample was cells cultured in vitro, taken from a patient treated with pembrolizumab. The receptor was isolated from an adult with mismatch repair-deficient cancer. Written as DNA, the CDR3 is TGTGCCAGCAGTCTAGGACAGGGGCTGGAGACCCAGTACTTC. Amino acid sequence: CASSLGQGLETQYF.